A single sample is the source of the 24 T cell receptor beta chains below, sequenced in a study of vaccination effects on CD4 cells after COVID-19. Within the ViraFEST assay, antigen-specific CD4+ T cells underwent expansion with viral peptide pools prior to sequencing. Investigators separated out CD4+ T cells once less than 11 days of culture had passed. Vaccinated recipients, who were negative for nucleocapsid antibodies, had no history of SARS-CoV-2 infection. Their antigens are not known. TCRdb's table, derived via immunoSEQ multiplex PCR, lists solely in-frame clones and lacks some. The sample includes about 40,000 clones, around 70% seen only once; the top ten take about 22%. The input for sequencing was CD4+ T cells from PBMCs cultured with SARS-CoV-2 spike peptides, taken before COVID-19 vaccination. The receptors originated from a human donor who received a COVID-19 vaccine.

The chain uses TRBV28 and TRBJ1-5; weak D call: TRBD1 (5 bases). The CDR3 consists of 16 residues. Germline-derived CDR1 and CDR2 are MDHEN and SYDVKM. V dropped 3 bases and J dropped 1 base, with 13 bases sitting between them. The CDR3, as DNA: TGTGCCAGCAGTTTGGCAGGGAGGAAGAGCAATCAGCCCCAGCATTTT. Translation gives CASSLAGRKSNQPQHF.

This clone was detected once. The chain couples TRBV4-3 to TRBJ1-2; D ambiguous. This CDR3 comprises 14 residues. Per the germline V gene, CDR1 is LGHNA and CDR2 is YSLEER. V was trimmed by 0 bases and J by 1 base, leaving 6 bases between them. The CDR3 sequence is CASSQEASNYGYTF. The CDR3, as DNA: TGCGCCAGCAGCCAAGAAGCGAGTAACTATGGCTACACCTTC.

CDR3 sequence (DNA): TGTGCCTGGGATCGGACTAGCGGCCACTACGAGCAGTACTTC. Its protein product is CAWDRTSGHYEQYF. V and J are TRBV30 and TRBJ2-7; 10 nucleotides align to TRBD2. CDR1 and CDR2 from the germline V gene are GTSNPN and SVGIG (reference sequence). The CDR3 covers 14 residues. V shed 5 bases and J 3 bases; nucleotides not matched to a gene: 7.

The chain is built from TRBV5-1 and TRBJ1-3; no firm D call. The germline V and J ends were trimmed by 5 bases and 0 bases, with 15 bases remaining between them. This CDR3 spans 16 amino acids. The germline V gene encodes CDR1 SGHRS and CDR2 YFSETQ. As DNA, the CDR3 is TGCGCCAGCAGTTCCCAACTCCAAAGCTCTGGAAACACCATATATTTT. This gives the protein CASSSQLQSSGNTIYF.

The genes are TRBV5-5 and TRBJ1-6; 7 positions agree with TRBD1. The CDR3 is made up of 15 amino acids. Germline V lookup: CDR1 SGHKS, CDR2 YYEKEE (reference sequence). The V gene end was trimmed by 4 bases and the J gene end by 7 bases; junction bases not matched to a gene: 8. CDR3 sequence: CASSPHPGQNSPLHF. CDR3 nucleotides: TGTGCCAGCAGCCCCCACCCGGGACAGAATTCACCCCTCCACTTT.

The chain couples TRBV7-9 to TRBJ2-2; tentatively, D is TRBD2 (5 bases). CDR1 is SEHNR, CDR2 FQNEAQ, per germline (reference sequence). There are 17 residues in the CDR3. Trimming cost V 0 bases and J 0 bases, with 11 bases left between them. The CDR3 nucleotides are TGTGCCAGCAGCTTAGCGTGGGCTAGCTCGAACACCGGGGAGCTGTTTTTT. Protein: CASSLAWASSNTGELFF.

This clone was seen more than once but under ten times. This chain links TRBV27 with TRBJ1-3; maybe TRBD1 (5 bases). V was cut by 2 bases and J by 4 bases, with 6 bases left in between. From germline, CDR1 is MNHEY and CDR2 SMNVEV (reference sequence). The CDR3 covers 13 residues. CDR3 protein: CASSLNRGNTIYF. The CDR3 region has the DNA TGTGCCAGCAGTTTAAACAGGGGAAACACCATATATTTT.

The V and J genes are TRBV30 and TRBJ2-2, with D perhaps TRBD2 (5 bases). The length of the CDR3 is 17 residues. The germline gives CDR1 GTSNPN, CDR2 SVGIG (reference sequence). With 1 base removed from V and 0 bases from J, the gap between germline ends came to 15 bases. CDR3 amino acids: CAWSGVQLGTNTGELFF. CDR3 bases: TGTGCCTGGAGTGGGGTGCAACTAGGAACGAACACCGGGGAGCTGTTTTTT.

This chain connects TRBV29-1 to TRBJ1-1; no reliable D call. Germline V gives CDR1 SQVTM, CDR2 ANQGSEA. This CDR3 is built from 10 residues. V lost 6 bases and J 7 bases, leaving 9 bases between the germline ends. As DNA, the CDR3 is TGCAGCGTCAACACTGTTGAAGCTTTCTTT. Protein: CSVNTVEAFF.

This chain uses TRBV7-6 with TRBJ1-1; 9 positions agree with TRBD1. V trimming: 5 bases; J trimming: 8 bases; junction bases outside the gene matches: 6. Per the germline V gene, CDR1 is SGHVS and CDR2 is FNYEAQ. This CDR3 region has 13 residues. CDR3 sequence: CASSTTGTGEAFF. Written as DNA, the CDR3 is TGTGCCAGCAGCACGACAGGGACAGGGGAAGCTTTCTTT. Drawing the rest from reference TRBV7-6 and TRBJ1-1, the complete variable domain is GAGVSQSPRYKVTKRGQDVALRCDPISGHVSLYWYRQALGQGPEFLTYFNYEAQQDKSGLPNDRFSAERPEGSISTLTIQRTEQRDSAMYRCASSTTGTGEAFFGQGTRLTVV.

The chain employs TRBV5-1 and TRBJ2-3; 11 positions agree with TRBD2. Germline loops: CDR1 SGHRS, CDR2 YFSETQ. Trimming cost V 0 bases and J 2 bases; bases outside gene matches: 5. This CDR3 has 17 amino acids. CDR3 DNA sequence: TGCGCCAGCAGCTTGGTTGTAGCGGGGGGGACCACAGATACGCAGTATTTT. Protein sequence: CASSLVVAGGTTDTQYF.

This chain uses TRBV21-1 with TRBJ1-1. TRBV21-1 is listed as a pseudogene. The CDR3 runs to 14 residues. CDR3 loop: CASSVRTQNTEAFF. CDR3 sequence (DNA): TGTGCCAGCAGCGTCCGGACCCAGAACACTGAAGCTTTCTTT.

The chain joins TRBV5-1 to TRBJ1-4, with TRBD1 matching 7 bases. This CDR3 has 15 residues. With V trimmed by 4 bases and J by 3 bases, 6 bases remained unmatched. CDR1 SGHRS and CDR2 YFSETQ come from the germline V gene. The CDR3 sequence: CASSNPGGPNEKLFF. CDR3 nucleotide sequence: TGCGCCAGCAGCAACCCAGGGGGACCTAATGAAAAACTGTTTTTT.

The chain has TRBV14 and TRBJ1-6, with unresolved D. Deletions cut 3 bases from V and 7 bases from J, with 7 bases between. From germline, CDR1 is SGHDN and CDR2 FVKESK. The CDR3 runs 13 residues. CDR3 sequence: CASSHGVNSPLHF. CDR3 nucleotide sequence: TGTGCCAGCAGCCATGGAGTAAATTCACCCCTCCACTTT.

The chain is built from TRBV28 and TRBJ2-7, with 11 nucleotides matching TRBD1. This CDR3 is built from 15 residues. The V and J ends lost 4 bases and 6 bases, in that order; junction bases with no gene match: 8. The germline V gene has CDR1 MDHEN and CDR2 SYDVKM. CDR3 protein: CASSSGGTGGGEQYF. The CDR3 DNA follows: TGTGCCAGCAGTTCAGGGGGGACAGGGGGAGGCGAGCAGTACTTC.

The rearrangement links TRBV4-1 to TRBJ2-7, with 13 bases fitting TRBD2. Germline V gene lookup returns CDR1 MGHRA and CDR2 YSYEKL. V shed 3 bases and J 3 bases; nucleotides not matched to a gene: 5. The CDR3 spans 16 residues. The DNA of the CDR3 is TGCGCCAGCAGCCAGCATAGGACTAGCGGGGGCTACGAGCAGTACTTC. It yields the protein CASSQHRTSGGYEQYF.

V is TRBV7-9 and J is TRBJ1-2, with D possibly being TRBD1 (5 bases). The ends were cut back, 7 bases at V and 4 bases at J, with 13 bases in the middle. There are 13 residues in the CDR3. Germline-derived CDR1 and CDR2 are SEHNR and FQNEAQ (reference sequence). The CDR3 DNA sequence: TGTGCCAGCACCCTGCAGAGGGGCTATGGCTACACCTTC. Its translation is CASTLQRGYGYTF.

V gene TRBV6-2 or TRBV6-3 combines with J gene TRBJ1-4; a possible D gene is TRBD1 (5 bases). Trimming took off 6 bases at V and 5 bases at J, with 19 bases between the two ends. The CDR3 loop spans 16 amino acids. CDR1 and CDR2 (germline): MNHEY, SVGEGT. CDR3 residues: CASSQDWTSKNEKLFF. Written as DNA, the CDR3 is TGTGCCAGCAGCCAGGATTGGACATCGAAAAATGAAAAACTGTTTTTT.

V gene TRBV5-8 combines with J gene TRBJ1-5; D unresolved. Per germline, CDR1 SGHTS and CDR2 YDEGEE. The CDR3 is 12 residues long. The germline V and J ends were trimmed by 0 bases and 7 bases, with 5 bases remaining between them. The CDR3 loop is CASSLGEQPQHF. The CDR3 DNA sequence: TGTGCCAGCAGCTTGGGAGAGCAGCCCCAGCATTTT.

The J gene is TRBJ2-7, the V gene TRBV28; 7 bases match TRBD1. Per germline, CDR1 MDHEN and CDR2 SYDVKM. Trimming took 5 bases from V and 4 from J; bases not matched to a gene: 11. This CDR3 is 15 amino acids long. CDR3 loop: CASSTLRQGGYEQYF. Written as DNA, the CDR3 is TGTGCCAGCAGTACACTCCGACAGGGTGGTTACGAGCAGTACTTC.

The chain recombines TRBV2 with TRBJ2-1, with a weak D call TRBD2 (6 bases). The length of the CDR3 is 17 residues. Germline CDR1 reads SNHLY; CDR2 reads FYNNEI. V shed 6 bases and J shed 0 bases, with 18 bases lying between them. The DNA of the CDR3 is TGTGCCAGCAGGGGGGGAATAGCCGTCAGCTCCTACAATGAGCAGTTCTTC. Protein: CASRGGIAVSSYNEQFF.

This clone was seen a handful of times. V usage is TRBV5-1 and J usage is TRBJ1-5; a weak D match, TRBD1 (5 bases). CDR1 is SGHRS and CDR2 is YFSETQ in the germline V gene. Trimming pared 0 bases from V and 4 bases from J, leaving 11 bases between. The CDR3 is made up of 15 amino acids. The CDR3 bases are TGCGCCAGCAGCTTGGGAGGGGAGAGGAATCAGCCCCAGCATTTT. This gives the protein CASSLGGERNQPQHF.

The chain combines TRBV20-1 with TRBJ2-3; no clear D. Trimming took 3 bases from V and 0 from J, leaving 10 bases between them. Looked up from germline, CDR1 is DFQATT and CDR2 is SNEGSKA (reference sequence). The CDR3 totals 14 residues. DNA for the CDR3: TGCAGTGCTAGTAATCCAGCTAGCACAGATACGCAGTATTTT. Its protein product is CSASNPASTDTQYF.

CDR3 bases: TGTGCCAGCAGTGAACAGGGGGCGGCGGGAAACACCATATATTTT. It translates to CASSEQGAAGNTIYF. The gene calls are TRBV25-1 and TRBJ1-3, with 8 bases that match TRBD1. The V gene's germline CDR1 is MGHDK and CDR2 SYGVNS. The V gene end was trimmed by 2 bases and the J gene end by 4 bases; junction bases not matched to a gene: 4. CDR3 length equals 15 residues. Together with reference TRBV25-1 and TRBJ1-3, the CDR3 gives the full variable domain: EADIYQTPRYLVIGTGKKITLECSQTMGHDKMYWYQQDPGMELHLIHYSYGVNSTEKGDLSSESTVSRIRTEHFPLTLESARPSHTSQYLCASSEQGAAGNTIYFGEGSWLTVV.